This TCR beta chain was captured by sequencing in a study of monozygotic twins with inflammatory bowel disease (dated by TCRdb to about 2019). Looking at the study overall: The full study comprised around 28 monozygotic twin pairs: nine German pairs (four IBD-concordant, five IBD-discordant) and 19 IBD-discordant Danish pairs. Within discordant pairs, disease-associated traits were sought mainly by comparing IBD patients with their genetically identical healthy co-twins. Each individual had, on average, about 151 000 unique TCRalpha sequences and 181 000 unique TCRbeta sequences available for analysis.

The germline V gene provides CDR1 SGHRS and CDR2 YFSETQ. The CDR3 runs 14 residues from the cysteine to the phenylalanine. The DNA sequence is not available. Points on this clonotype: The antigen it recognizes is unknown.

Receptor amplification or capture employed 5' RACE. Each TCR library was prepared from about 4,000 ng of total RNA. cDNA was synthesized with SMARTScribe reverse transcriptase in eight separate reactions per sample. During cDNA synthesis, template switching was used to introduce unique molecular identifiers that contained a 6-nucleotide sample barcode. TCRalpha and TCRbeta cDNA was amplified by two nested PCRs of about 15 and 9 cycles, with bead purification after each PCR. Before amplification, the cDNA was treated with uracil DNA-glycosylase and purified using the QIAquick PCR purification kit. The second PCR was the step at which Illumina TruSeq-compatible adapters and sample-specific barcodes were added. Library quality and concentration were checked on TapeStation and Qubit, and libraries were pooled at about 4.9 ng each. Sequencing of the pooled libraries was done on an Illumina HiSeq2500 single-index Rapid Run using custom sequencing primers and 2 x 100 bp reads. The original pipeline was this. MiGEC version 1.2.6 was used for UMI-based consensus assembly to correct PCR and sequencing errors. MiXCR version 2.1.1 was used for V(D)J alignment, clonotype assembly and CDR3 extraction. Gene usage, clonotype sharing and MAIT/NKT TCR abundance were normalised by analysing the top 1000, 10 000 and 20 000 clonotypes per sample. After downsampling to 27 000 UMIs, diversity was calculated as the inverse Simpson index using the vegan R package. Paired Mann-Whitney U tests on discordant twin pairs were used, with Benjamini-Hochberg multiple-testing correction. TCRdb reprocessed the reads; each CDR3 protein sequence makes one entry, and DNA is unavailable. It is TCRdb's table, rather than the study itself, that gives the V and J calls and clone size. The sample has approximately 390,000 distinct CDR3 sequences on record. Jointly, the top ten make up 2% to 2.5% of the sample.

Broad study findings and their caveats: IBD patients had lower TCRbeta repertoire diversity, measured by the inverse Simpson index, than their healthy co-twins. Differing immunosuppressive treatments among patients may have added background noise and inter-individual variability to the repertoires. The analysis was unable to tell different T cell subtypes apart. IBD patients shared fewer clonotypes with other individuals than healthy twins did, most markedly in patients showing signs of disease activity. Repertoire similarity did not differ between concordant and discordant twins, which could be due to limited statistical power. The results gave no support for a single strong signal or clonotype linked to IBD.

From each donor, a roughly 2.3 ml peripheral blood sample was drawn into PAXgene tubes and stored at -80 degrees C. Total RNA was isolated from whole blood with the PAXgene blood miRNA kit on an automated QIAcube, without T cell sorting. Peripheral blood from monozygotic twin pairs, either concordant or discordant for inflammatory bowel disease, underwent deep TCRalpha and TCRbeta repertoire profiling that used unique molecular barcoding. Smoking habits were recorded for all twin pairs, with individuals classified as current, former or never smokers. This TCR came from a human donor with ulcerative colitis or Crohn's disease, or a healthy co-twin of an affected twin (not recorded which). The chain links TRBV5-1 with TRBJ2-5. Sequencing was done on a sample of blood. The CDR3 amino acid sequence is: CASSSRHRGETQYF.